This entry concerns a single T cell receptor beta chain. These data originate in a study of blood T cell repertoires in COVID-19. Study summary: Both acute and convalescent COVID-19 samples were obtained from the United States, Italy and Spain. T cells, B-cell-depleted T cells, or PBMCs provided the cDNA or gDNA that served as material.

The V segment lost 5 bases and the J segment 7 bases; nucleotides outside the gene matches: 18. Germline loops: CDR1 SGHVS, CDR2 FQNEAQ. The CDR3 has 18 residues. In the study's own analysis: Scientists estimated how many nucleated cells there were by amplifying reference gene primers. Method: immunoSEQ multiplex PCR; TCRdb's copy keeps in-frame clones and lacks some. From that table come the V and J calls and clone size; the DNA was used to work out D and trimming. Among about 220,000 clones listed, around 81% were seen once. This clonotype was sampled from a human donor in a cohort sampled during active COVID-19. Sequences were obtained from peripheral blood. The J gene is TRBJ2-1, the V gene TRBV7-8, with 9 bases fitting TRBD2. The CDR3 DNA is TGTGCCAGCAGCCTAGGGGTGGCGGGAGGGGATTCCTGGAATGAGCAGTTCTTC. Translated, it gives CASSLGVAGGDSWNEQFF. Full variable domain (outside the CDR3, taken from reference TRBV7-8 and TRBJ2-1): GAGVSQSPRYKVAKRGQDVALRCDPISGHVSLFWYQQALGQGPEFLTYFQNEAQLDKSGLPSDRFFAERPEGSVSTLKIQRTQQEDSAVYLCASSLGVAGGDSWNEQFFGPGTRLTVL.